This T cell receptor beta chain was retrieved from a study of spatial heterogeneity in lung cancer. Study details: Alpha-chain sequences were consistently detected less often than beta-chain sequences.

Study-level findings and limits: Relative to follow-up, resection was when ubiquitous expanded tumor TCRs appeared more in blood.

This clonotype occurred many times. Its antigen remains unidentified. The CDR3 contains 13 residues. V shed 4 bases, J shed 4 bases, and the junction held 3 bases outside the gene matches. From germline, CDR1 is SQVTM and CDR2 ANQGSEA. From the 5' RACE reads, TCRdb called clonotypes with MiXCR, one entry per CDR3 protein. The data contain 40,000 to 55,000 distinct CDR3 sequences, about 6.7% of them seen just once; the ten biggest clones take up roughly two fifths. As to time point: sample taken at primary tumor resection. Unsorted whole RNA samples from tumor, nontumor lung or frozen PBMC were sequenced. A total of around 76 untreated early-stage non-small cell lung cancer patients served as donors.

This clonotype was sampled from a female donor with early-stage non-small cell lung cancer. Sequencing used PBMCs, obtained at surgery. The chain uses TRBV29-1 and TRBJ2-3; 9 nucleotides line up with TRBD2. The CDR3 sequence is CSVAQRGADTQYF. CDR3 nucleotides: TGCAGCGTTGCCCAGCGGGGGGCAGATACGCAGTATTTT.